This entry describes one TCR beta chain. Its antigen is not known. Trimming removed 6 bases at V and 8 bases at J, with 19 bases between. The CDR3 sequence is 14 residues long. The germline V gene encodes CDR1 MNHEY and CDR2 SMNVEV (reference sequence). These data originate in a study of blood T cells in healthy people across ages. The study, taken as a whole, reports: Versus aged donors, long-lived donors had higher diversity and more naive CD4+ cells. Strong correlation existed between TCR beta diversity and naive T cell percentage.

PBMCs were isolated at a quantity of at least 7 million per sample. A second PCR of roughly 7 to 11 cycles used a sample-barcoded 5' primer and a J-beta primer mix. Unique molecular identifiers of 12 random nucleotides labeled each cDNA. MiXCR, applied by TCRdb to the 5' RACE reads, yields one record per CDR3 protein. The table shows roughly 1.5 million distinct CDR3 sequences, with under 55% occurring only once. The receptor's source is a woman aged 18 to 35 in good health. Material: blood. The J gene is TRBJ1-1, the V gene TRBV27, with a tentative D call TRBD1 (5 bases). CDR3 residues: CASSVVGGVSEAFF. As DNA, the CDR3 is TGTGCCAGCAGCGTCGTGGGGGGGGTATCAGAAGCTTTCTTT.